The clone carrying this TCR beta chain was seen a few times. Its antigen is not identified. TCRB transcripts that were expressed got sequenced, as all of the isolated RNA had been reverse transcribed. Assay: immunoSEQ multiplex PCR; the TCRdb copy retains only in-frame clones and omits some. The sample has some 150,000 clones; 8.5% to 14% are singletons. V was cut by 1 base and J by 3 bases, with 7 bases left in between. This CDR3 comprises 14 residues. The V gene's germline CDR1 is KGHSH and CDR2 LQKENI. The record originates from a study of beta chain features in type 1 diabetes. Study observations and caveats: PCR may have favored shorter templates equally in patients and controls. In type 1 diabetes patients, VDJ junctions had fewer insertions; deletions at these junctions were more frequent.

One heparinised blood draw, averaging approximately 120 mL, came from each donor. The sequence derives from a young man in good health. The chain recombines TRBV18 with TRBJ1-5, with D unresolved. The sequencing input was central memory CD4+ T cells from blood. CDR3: CASSPQNNNQPQHF. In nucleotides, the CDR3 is TGTGCCAGCTCACCACAAAACAACAATCAGCCCCAGCATTTT. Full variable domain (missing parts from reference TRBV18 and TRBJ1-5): NAGVMQNPRHLVRRRGQEARLRCSPMKGHSHVYWYRQLPEEGLKFMVYLQKENIIDESGMPKERFSAEFPKEGPSILRIQQVVRGDSAAYFCASSPQNNNQPQHFGDGTRLSIL.